This TCR beta chain is drawn from a study of blood T cell repertoires in COVID-19. About the research overall: The cDNA or gDNA used as material had been derived from T cells, B-cell-depleted T cells, or PBMCs.

The table lists this clone with a few counts. The CDR3 is made up of 15 amino acids. Sequencing used immunoSEQ multiplex PCR; TCRdb keeps in-frame clones, though not all of them. The repertoire holds about 73,000 clones, with roughly 84% as singletons. Sequenced sample: peripheral blood. V is TRBV21-1 and J is TRBJ2-7; TRBD1 reflects the table's D call only, with no check against the DNA. TRBV21-1 is a documented pseudogene. The source is an elderly man with active or convalescent COVID-19. The CDR3 DNA reads as TGTGCCAGCAGCAAAAGGGGGACAGGGACCTACGAGCAGTACTTC. This translates into CASSKRGTGTYEQYF.